These 17 T cell receptor beta chains originate from one sample sequenced in a study of T cell repertoires in cytomegalovirus infection. TCRdb re-derived calls from the reads in MiXCR, one entry per CDR3 protein. Here the sample spans hundreds of thousands of distinct CDR3 sequences, about 28% being singletons. Their target antigens are unknown. Sequencing was performed on cultured PBMCs, taken from culture after CMV antigen stimulation. Receptors were obtained from a human donor in good health (CMV status not recorded). Some clones in this sample may be carry-over from other donors' samples.

This chain links TRBV2 with TRBJ1-1; D gene uncertain. V was shortened by 8 bases and J by 3 bases, with 13 bases between the two germline ends. The CDR3 is 13 residues long. Germline V gives CDR1 SNHLY, CDR2 FYNNEI. CDR3 sequence reads: CASVRAVYTEAFF. CDR3 nucleotide sequence: TGTGCCAGCGTAAGGGCGGTTTACACTGAAGCTTTCTTT.

This chain links TRBV5-4 with TRBJ2-7, with D unclear. Trimming shortened V by 4 bases and J by 7 bases, and 9 bases separated the two germline ends. CDR3 size: 11 residues. Per germline, CDR1 SGHNT and CDR2 YYREEE (reference sequence). CDR3 amino acids: CASSAFGEQYF. The CDR3 DNA reads as TGTGCCAGCAGCGCTTTTGGGGAGCAGTACTTC.

Of note for this clonotype: Just one base apart from a much larger clone, this may be a read error. The gene calls are TRBV27 and TRBJ2-6, with D unclear. The ends were cut back, 4 bases at V and 2 bases at J, with 3 bases in the middle. The CDR3 is 13 amino acids. In germline, CDR1 is MNHEY, CDR2 SMNVEV (reference sequence). For the CDR3, the DNA is TGTGCCAGCAGTTCCCCTGGGGCCAACGTCCTGACTTTC. This gives the protein CASSSPGANVLTF.

The chain is built from TRBV7-3 and TRBJ2-1, with D possibly being TRBD1 (5 bases). The CDR3 has 15 amino acids. CDR1 SGHTA and CDR2 FQGTGA come from the germline V gene. The V and J ends lost 2 bases and 5 bases respectively, with 13 bases between them. The CDR3 sequence is CASSLGAGEDNEQFF. The CDR3 DNA reads as TGTGCCAGCAGCTTAGGGGCTGGAGAAGACAATGAGCAGTTCTTC.

This clonotype was picked up a small number of times. The rearrangement uses TRBV6-1 and TRBJ2-3, with 7 bases fitting TRBD1. Unmatched junction bases numbered 5, after V lost 6 bases and J lost 5 bases. There are 13 residues in the CDR3. Germline values: CDR1 MNHNS, CDR2 SASEGT. Here the CDR3 reads CASSPTGIDTQYF. The CDR3 DNA follows: TGTGCCAGCAGCCCGACAGGGATAGATACGCAGTATTTT.

This clonotype has a handful of counts. The chain uses TRBV30 and TRBJ2-5, with TRBD2 matching 9 bases. The CDR3 is 16 amino acids. Losses at the gene ends were 3 bases for V and 1 base for J; bases not matched to a gene: 9. Germline V gives CDR1 GTSNPN, CDR2 SVGIG (reference sequence). The CDR3 DNA sequence: TGTGCCTGGAGCACACGCTTAGCGGGAGCCCAAGAGACCCAGTACTTC. Protein sequence: CAWSTRLAGAQETQYF.

This chain uses TRBV28 with TRBJ2-6; 7 bases are a match to TRBD1. The CDR3 covers 16 residues. CDR1 MDHEN and CDR2 SYDVKM come from the germline V gene. The V gene end was trimmed by 6 bases and the J gene end by 2 bases; junction bases not matched to a gene: 7. CDR3 bases: TGTGCCAGCAGCCCCCATACAGGGGCTGGGGCCAACGTCCTGACTTTC. Translation: CASSPHTGAGANVLTF.

There are many counts of this clonotype. The chain joins TRBV7-6 to TRBJ1-6; D remains unclear. The CDR3 length is 15 residues. The V gene lost 0 bases and the J gene lost 5 bases, with 8 bases spanning the gap. From germline, CDR1 is SGHVS and CDR2 FNYEAQ. The CDR3 reads CASSLATRNNSPLHF. For the CDR3, the DNA is TGTGCCAGCAGCTTAGCGACAAGAAATAATTCACCCCTCCACTTT.

The V and J genes are TRBV7-9 and TRBJ2-1; D may be TRBD1 or TRBD2 (6 bases each). The CDR3 runs 14 residues. Trimming took 3 bases from V and 8 from J, leaving 14 bases between them. Germline loops: CDR1 SEHNR, CDR2 FQNEAQ (reference sequence). CDR3 nucleotides: TGTGCCAGCAGCTTTGGAGGGGGGTCGGATGAGCAGTTCTTC. Protein sequence: CASSFGGGSDEQFF.

About this clonotype: At one end, the junction sequence differs from germline, possibly due to a read error. The chain combines TRBV19 with TRBJ2-1; TRBD1 agrees at 10 bases. In germline, CDR1 is LNHDA, CDR2 SQIVND (reference sequence). The CDR3 is 14 residues long. The CDR3 here is CASSTSGTGDEEFF. The CDR3 DNA follows: TGTGCCAGTAGTACCTCCGGGACAGGGGATGAGGAGTTCTTC.

The chain uses TRBV6-5 and TRBJ2-5, with TRBD2 identical over 12 bases. The CDR3 has 17 residues. J gave up 5 bases and V 4 bases, and 11 bases lay outside the gene matches. Germline V CDR1 and CDR2: MNHEY, SVGAGI. CDR3 in amino acids: CASSSWTSGKGVETQYF. The CDR3 nucleotides read TGTGCCAGCAGTTCCTGGACTAGCGGGAAGGGGGTGGAGACCCAGTACTTC.

The V call is TRBV18, the J call TRBJ1-2; perhaps TRBD1 as D (5 bases). This CDR3 region has 16 residues. Germline loops: CDR1 KGHSH, CDR2 LQKENI. V lost 3 bases, J lost 5 bases, and 19 bases lay in between. The CDR3 loop reads CASSPKSTGQPYGYTF. The CDR3 bases are TGTGCCAGCTCACCCAAATCTACAGGCCAACCGTATGGCTACACCTTC.

This clonotype showed up just a few times. The gene calls are TRBV19 and TRBJ1-5; D might be TRBD1 (5 bases). Germline V gene sequence: CDR1 LNHDA, CDR2 SQIVND (reference sequence). Deletions cut 6 bases from V and 6 bases from J, with 12 bases between. The CDR3 runs 13 residues. As DNA, the CDR3 is TGTGCCAGTAGCCCCTACGGGGGTCAGCCCCAGCATTTT. Amino acids: CASSPYGGQPQHF.

This clonotype has more than one count but fewer than ten. This chain joins TRBV19 and TRBJ1-5; unclear D gene. The V gene's germline CDR1 is LNHDA and CDR2 SQIVND (reference sequence). The CDR3 is 13 amino acids. V was clipped by 3 bases and J by 7 bases, with 10 bases between them. The chain's CDR3 is CASSIRRDQPQHF. CDR3 in DNA: TGTGCCAGTAGTATTAGACGCGACCAGCCCCAGCATTTT.

This chain links TRBV12-3 or TRBV12-4 with TRBJ1-2; D gene ambiguous. The CDR3 totals 14 residues. Trimming stripped 3 bases from V and 5 bases from J, with 13 bases between. CDR3 coding DNA: TGTGCCAGCAGTTTGGTGGCAGTCTCGTATGGCTACACCTTC. Encoded protein: CASSLVAVSYGYTF.

The V gene is TRBV7-9, the J gene TRBJ1-1, with D perhaps matching TRBD1 (5 bases). This CDR3 comprises 16 residues. Germline V lookup: CDR1 SEHNR, CDR2 FQNEAQ (reference sequence). The V gene lost 5 bases and the J gene lost 5 bases, with 21 bases spanning the gap. Here the CDR3 DNA reads TGTGCCAGCAGCCTCCAAGTTCGGTCAGGGTGGACTGAAGCTTTCTTT. Translating it yields CASSLQVRSGWTEAFF.

The V call is TRBV25-1, the J call TRBJ2-7; TRBD2 aligns across 9 bases. CDR1 is MGHDK and CDR2 is SYGVNS in the germline V gene. Trimming at V came to 3 bases and at J to 2 bases, leaving 5 bases not matched to a gene. The CDR3 totals 15 residues. The CDR3 DNA reads TGTGCCAGCAGTGATCCAGCGGGAGGAACCTACGAGCAGTACTTC. Protein product: CASSDPAGGTYEQYF.